One sample yielded the 5 T cell receptor beta chains listed below, sequenced in a study of blood T cell repertoires in COVID-19. TCRdb keeps only in-frame clones here, not all; method: immunoSEQ multiplex PCR. The repertoire holds roughly 66,000 clones, with about 80% as singletons. The sequenced sample was peripheral blood. All receptors derive from a man aged 60-69 years with acute or convalescent COVID-19.

A few counts support this clone. The chain recombines TRBV5-6 with TRBJ1-6; D is possibly TRBD1 (5 bases). The CDR3 is 16 amino acids. Trimming removed 4 bases from V and 0 bases from J, with 11 bases in between. From germline, CDR1 is SGHDT and CDR2 YYEEEE. The CDR3 sequence is CASSTRQTSYNSPLHF. CDR3 coding DNA: TGTGCCAGCAGCACCAGACAGACCTCCTATAATTCACCCCTCCACTTT.

This clone was recorded only once. The J gene is TRBJ1-4, the V gene TRBV9; 9 bases line up with TRBD1. V dropped 3 bases and J dropped 0; count of bases not matched to a gene: 0. In germline, CDR1 is SGDLS, CDR2 YYNGEE. This CDR3 spans 15 amino acids. The CDR3 region is CASSGQGATNEKLFF. For the CDR3, the DNA is TGTGCCAGCAGCGGACAGGGGGCAACTAATGAAAAACTGTTTTTT. Full variable domain (outside the CDR3, taken from reference TRBV9 and TRBJ1-4): DSGVTQTPKHLITATGQRVTLRCSPRSGDLSVYWYQQSLDQGLQFLIQYYNGEERAKGNILERFSAQQFPDLHSELNLSSLELGDSALYFCASSGQGATNEKLFFGSGTQLSVL.

CDR3 residues: CASSKVGGCYSNQPQHF. In DNA form, the CDR3 reads TGTGCCAGCAGCAAAGTTGGAGGCTGCTATAGCAATCAGCCCCAGCATTTT. V gene TRBV21-1 combines with J gene TRBJ1-5. TRBV21-1 is a pseudogene segment. This CDR3 spans 17 amino acids.

This clone was observed a handful of times. This chain links TRBV7-8 with TRBJ1-2, with D unresolved. CDR3 size: 12 residues. Germline CDR1 and CDR2: SGHVS and FQNEAQ. The V gene lost 5 bases and the J gene lost 14 bases, with 18 bases spanning the gap. CDR3 sequence: CASSPDRELRTF. In nucleotides, the CDR3 is TGTGCCAGCAGCCCCGACCGGGAATTAAGAACCTTC.

This chain connects TRBV6-2 or TRBV6-3 to TRBJ2-3; maybe TRBD2 (6 bases). The V gene lost 0 bases and the J gene lost 2 bases, with 12 bases spanning the gap. Germline V gene data show CDR1 as MNHEY and CDR2 as SVGEGT. The CDR3 totals 16 residues. DNA of the CDR3: TGTGCCAGCAGTTACTCGATCGGGGGTGACACAGATACGCAGTATTTT. It translates to CASSYSIGGDTDTQYF.